The 32 T cell receptor beta chains below were found in one sample sequenced in a study of cytomegalovirus exposure and HLA in healthy donors. The PCR contained 60 Vbeta and 13 Jbeta primers. Assay used: immunoSEQ multiplex PCR; TCRdb lists only in-frame clones, some missing. This repertoire comprises tens of thousands of clones; its ten largest clones make up about 8%. Sequencing was done on a sample of PBMCs. The receptors stem from a male donor in good health and CMV-seronegative.

This rearrangement joins TRBV28 to TRBJ2-1; 13 positions agree with TRBD2. The CDR3 length is 14 residues. Germline assignment: CDR1 MDHEN and CDR2 SYDVKM. With 5 bases clipped from V and 7 bases from J, the junction kept 2 bases outside the gene matches. CDR3 in amino acids: CASSTSGRVNEQFF. CDR3 nucleotides: TGTGCCAGCAGTACTAGCGGGAGGGTGAATGAGCAGTTCTTC.

CDR3 DNA: TGTGCCAGCAGTGGAGCTAGGGGGGGGAATGAGCAGTTCTTC. Encoded protein: CASSGARGGNEQFF. V and J are TRBV2 and TRBJ2-1; tentative D call: TRBD2 (7 bases). The CDR3 totals 14 residues. Germline CDR1 is SNHLY and CDR2 is FYNNEI. V was pared by 4 bases and J by 7 bases, with 14 bases between. Full variable domain (missing parts from reference TRBV2 and TRBJ2-1): EPEVTQTPSHQVTQMGQEVILRCVPISNHLYFYWYRQILGQKVEFLVSFYNNEISEKSEIFDDQFSVERPDGSNFTLKIRSTKLEDSAMYFCASSGARGGNEQFFGPGTRLTVL.

This sequence joins TRBV5-4 and TRBJ1-4; unclear D gene. The CDR3 is made up of 13 amino acids. V lost 3 bases, J lost 0 bases, and 3 bases lay in between. Germline CDR1 reads SGHNT; CDR2 reads YYREEE (reference sequence). The DNA for the CDR3 is TGTGCCAGCAGCTCTCCAACTAATGAAAAACTGTTTTTT. This sequence encodes CASSSPTNEKLFF.

V is TRBV6-1 and J is TRBJ1-5; TRBD1 aligns across 7 bases. Per the germline V gene, CDR1 is MNHNS and CDR2 is SASEGT. V lost 4 bases and J lost 4; bases outside the gene matches: 4. This CDR3 spans 14 amino acids. The CDR3: CASSALTGNQPQHF. CDR3 bases: TGTGCCAGCAGTGCGCTGACAGGGAATCAGCCCCAGCATTTT.

CDR3 sequence: CASSFGGSAYEQYF. CDR3 in DNA: TGTGCCAGCTCATTTGGGGGCAGCGCCTACGAGCAGTACTTC. The chain uses TRBV18 and TRBJ2-7; D might be TRBD1 (6 bases). The germline V gene has CDR1 KGHSH and CDR2 LQKENI. The CDR3 sequence is 14 residues long. V lost 5 bases and J 2 bases, leaving 13 bases between the germline ends. The full variable domain, in which reference TRBV18 and TRBJ2-7 provide the parts outside the CDR3, is NAGVMQNPRHLVRRRGQEARLRCSPMKGHSHVYWYRQLPEEGLKFMVYLQKENIIDESGMPKERFSAEFPKEGPSILRIQQVVRGDSAAYFCASSFGGSAYEQYFGPGTRLTVT.

The chain links TRBV4-1 to TRBJ1-6; no definite D call. Trimming pared 5 bases from V and 6 bases from J, leaving 14 bases between. The CDR3 is made up of 15 amino acids. Germline loops: CDR1 MGHRA, CDR2 YSYEKL. This chain's CDR3 is CASSGRVSGNSPLHF. The CDR3 bases are TGCGCCAGCAGCGGGCGTGTATCCGGTAATTCACCCCTCCACTTT.

This chain links TRBV18 with TRBJ2-2, with TRBD2 identical over 10 bases. V lost 2 bases and J lost 5; bases outside the gene matches: 5. The CDR3 is made up of 16 amino acids. Germline assignment: CDR1 KGHSH and CDR2 LQKENI. CDR3 sequence (DNA): TGTGCCAGCTCACCAACTAGCGGGATACGGACCGGGGAGCTGTTTTTT. It specifies CASSPTSGIRTGELFF.

The genes are TRBV11-2 and TRBJ2-7; TRBD2 is a possible D gene (6 bases). Trimming left V 5 bases short and J 0 bases short, with 11 bases between. This CDR3 comprises 14 residues. Per germline, CDR1 SGHAT and CDR2 FQNNGV. The CDR3 DNA reads TGTGCCAGCAGCCCGCAGCGGGCCTCCTACGAGCAGTACTTC. As protein: CASSPQRASYEQYF.

V usage is TRBV19 and J usage is TRBJ1-2; 9 positions match TRBD1. Losses at the gene ends were 4 bases for V and 5 bases for J; bases not matched to a gene: 8. This CDR3 contains 15 residues. Germline V gene lookup returns CDR1 LNHDA and CDR2 SQIVND (reference sequence). CDR3 coding DNA: TGTGCCAGTAGTAATCTCGGACAGGGGCGGTATGGCTACACCTTC. It specifies CASSNLGQGRYGYTF.

This sequence joins TRBV11-3 and TRBJ2-7; the D gene is possibly TRBD1 (5 bases). The length of the CDR3 is 14 residues. Germline CDR1 SGHNT, CDR2 YENEEA. The V gene lost 4 bases and the J gene lost 0 bases, with 10 bases spanning the gap. CDR3 nucleotides: TGTGCCAGCAGCTCCAACAGGCACTCCTACGAGCAGTACTTC. This encodes CASSSNRHSYEQYF.

The J gene is TRBJ1-1, the V gene TRBV5-1; 7 nucleotides agree with TRBD1. The germline CDR1 and CDR2 sequences are SGHRS and YFSETQ. The CDR3 is 15 amino acids. Trimming removed 7 bases from V and 1 base from J; junction bases left unmatched: 10. The CDR3 reads CASFRDSSSNTEAFF. The CDR3 DNA reads as TGCGCCAGCTTCAGGGACAGCTCCTCGAACACTGAAGCTTTCTTT.

The gene calls are TRBV7-2 and TRBJ2-7; 9 bases map to TRBD1. The CDR3 spans 17 residues. Trimming removed 2 bases from V and 7 bases from J; junction bases left unmatched: 15. Germline lookup yields CDR1 SGHTA and CDR2 FQGNSA. The CDR3 here is CASSLLKQGAPPGEQYF. CDR3 DNA: TGTGCCAGCAGCTTACTGAAACAGGGGGCCCCCCCGGGGGAGCAGTACTTC.

The chain employs TRBV15 and TRBJ1-5; D unresolved. Germline CDR1 reads LNHNV; CDR2 reads YYDKDF (reference sequence). Trimming removed 0 bases at V and 10 bases at J, with 4 bases between. CDR3 size: 11 residues. The CDR3 protein is CATSREGPQHF. CDR3 coding DNA: TGTGCCACCAGCAGAGAGGGCCCCCAGCATTTT.

Worth noting for this clone: The junction shows a germline mismatch at one end, possibly a read error. CDR3 amino acids: CASSVLAGPETQYF. CDR3 coding DNA: TGTGCTAGCAGCGTACTAGCGGGACCGGAGACCCAGTACTTC. The rearrangement links TRBV7-7 to TRBJ2-5; 10 bases map to TRBD2. The germline V gene encodes CDR1 SSHAT and CDR2 FNYEAQ (reference sequence). The CDR3 has 14 amino acids.

The rearrangement joins TRBV18 to TRBJ2-1; a possible D gene is TRBD2 (5 bases). Germline lookup yields CDR1 KGHSH and CDR2 LQKENI. This CDR3 comprises 12 residues. V dropped 2 bases and J dropped 10 bases, with 9 bases sitting between them. The CDR3 DNA is TGTGCCAGCTCACCATTAGCGATCGAGCAGTTCTTC. As protein: CASSPLAIEQFF.

V and J are TRBV5-4 and TRBJ2-5, with 7 bases that match TRBD1. This CDR3 comprises 14 residues. Germline V gives CDR1 SGHNT, CDR2 YYREEE (reference sequence). The trim removed 0 bases at V and 3 bases at J, leaving 2 bases unmatched. CDR3 DNA sequence: TGTGCCAGCAGCTTGGATACAGGGGAAGAGACCCAGTACTTC. Protein product: CASSLDTGEETQYF.

The V call is TRBV29-1, the J call TRBJ2-1; 11 nucleotides match TRBD1. Germline-derived CDR1 and CDR2 are SQVTM and ANQGSEA. The CDR3 loop spans 13 amino acids. V dropped 7 bases and J dropped 8; count of bases not matched to a gene: 7. The CDR3 reads CSESRDRGYEQFF. The CDR3 region has the DNA TGCAGCGAATCCCGGGACAGGGGGTATGAGCAGTTCTTC.

This chain joins TRBV12-1 and TRBJ1-4; the table's TRBD1 call for D was not verified on the DNA. TRBV12-1 represents a pseudogene. There are 19 residues in the CDR3. The CDR3 bases are TGTGCCAGCAGCTTTTTAAGGATCGCTGGGACAGGAATGAGTGAAAAACTGTTTTTT. Protein sequence: CASSFLRIAGTGMSEKLFF.

The rearrangement links TRBV7-9 to TRBJ2-7, with 9 bases matching TRBD1. The V gene end was trimmed by 4 bases and the J gene end by 2 bases; junction bases not matched to a gene: 3. Germline values: CDR1 SEHNR, CDR2 FQNEAQ (reference sequence). The CDR3 spans 14 residues. CDR3 residues: CASSSRDRAYEQYF. The CDR3 coding sequence is TGTGCCAGCAGCTCCCGGGACAGGGCCTACGAGCAGTACTTC.

This chain connects TRBV30 to TRBJ2-2; D not resolved. CDR3 size: 11 residues. The V end was cut by 4 bases, the J end by 3 bases, with 3 bases between. The V gene's germline CDR1 is GTSNPN and CDR2 SVGIG (reference sequence). This chain's CDR3 is CAWTHTGELFF. DNA of the CDR3: TGTGCCTGGACTCACACCGGGGAGCTGTTTTTT.

The V call is TRBV30, the J call TRBJ2-3, with D possibly TRBD1 on 6 matching bases. The CDR3 has 20 residues. Germline CDR1 is GTSNPN and CDR2 is SVGIG (reference sequence). The V gene lost 2 bases and the J gene lost 8 bases, with 35 bases spanning the gap. This CDR3 is CAWSSFWGQGRQGMRGTQYF. The CDR3 DNA is TGTGCCTGGAGTTCTTTCTGGGGACAAGGGAGACAAGGGATGAGAGGTACGCAGTATTTT.

The genes are TRBV29-1 and TRBJ2-5, with D possibly being TRBD1 (6 bases). The end of the DNA is better explained by TRBJ2-7, so the J call may be wrong. Looked up from germline, CDR1 is SQVTM and CDR2 is ANQGSEA. The CDR3 extends over 14 amino acids. CDR3 DNA sequence: TGCAGCGTTGTACCACAGGGAAGCTCCTACGAGCAGTACTTC. It specifies CSVVPQGSSYEQYF.

J is TRBJ2-1 and V is TRBV7-6; 8 positions match TRBD2. Germline CDR1 and CDR2: SGHVS and FNYEAQ. Trimming cost V 1 base and J 5 bases; bases outside gene matches: 4. The CDR3 is made up of 15 amino acids. The CDR3 bases are TGTGCCAGCAGCTTAGACGGGAGGGAAGACAATGAGCAGTTCTTC. Amino acid sequence: CASSLDGREDNEQFF. Using reference TRBV7-6 and TRBJ2-1 for the parts outside the CDR3, the full variable domain is GAGVSQSPRYKVTKRGQDVALRCDPISGHVSLYWYRQALGQGPEFLTYFNYEAQQDKSGLPNDRFSAERPEGSISTLTIQRTEQRDSAMYRCASSLDGREDNEQFFGPGTRLTVL.

V gene TRBV4-1 combines with J gene TRBJ2-2, with D maybe TRBD2 (6 bases). The ends were cut back, 2 bases at V and 4 bases at J, with 14 bases in the middle. CDR3 length: 16 residues. Per the germline V gene, CDR1 is MGHRA and CDR2 is YSYEKL. The CDR3 reads CASSQPGGGSTGELFF. CDR3 DNA sequence: TGCGCCAGCAGCCAACCTGGAGGAGGGAGCACCGGGGAGCTGTTTTTT.

The chain links TRBV6-1 to TRBJ2-3; perhaps TRBD2 as D (5 bases). The germline gives CDR1 MNHNS, CDR2 SASEGT. The CDR3 covers 13 residues. V was cut by 4 bases and J by 2 bases, with 7 bases left in between. CDR3 in DNA: TGTGCCAGCAGTGCCGGGGTCACAGATACGCAGTATTTT. Translation gives CASSAGVTDTQYF.

CDR3: CASVRDRTTSPLHF. The CDR3, as DNA: TGTGCCAGCGTTCGGGACAGGACGACTTCACCCCTCCACTTT. V and J are TRBV2 and TRBJ1-6; 8 positions match TRBD1. The CDR3 has 14 residues. J gave up 9 bases and V 8 bases, and 9 bases lay outside the gene matches. Germline CDR1 SNHLY, CDR2 FYNNEI.

The V and J genes are TRBV6-5 and TRBJ2-5, with TRBD1 matching 8 bases. The V segment lost 6 bases and the J segment 4 bases; nucleotides outside the gene matches: 7. In germline, CDR1 is MNHEY, CDR2 SVGAGI. The CDR3 is 14 amino acids. Here the CDR3 DNA reads TGTGCCAGCAGCCGCGACAGGGGAGTAGAGACCCAGTACTTC. It is translated as CASSRDRGVETQYF.

Worth noting for this clone: An end of the junction does not agree with germline; a read error may underlie this. The chain is built from TRBV7-7 and TRBJ2-2; TRBD2 aligns across 8 bases. CDR1 and CDR2 from the germline V gene are SSHAT and FNYEAQ (reference sequence). The CDR3 covers 16 residues. The CDR3 spells CASSLGSGTNTGELFF. The DNA of the CDR3 is TGTGCTAGCAGCTTAGGTAGCGGGACGAACACCGGGGAGCTGTTTTTT. The full variable domain, completed using reference TRBV7-7 and TRBJ2-2, is GAGVSQSPRYKVTKRGQDVTLRCDPISSHATLYWYQQALGQGPEFLTYFNYEAQPDKSGLPSDRFSAERPEGSISTLTIQRTEQRDSAMYRCASSLGSGTNTGELFFGEGSRLTVL.

The gene calls are TRBV28 and TRBJ1-5; tentatively, D is TRBD1 (6 bases). Trimming took 7 bases from V and 4 from J, leaving 14 bases between them. The germline gives CDR1 MDHEN, CDR2 SYDVKM. This CDR3 has 14 amino acids. The CDR3 here is CASTSGQGNQPQHF. The DNA for the CDR3 is TGTGCCAGCACCTCGGGGCAGGGGAATCAGCCCCAGCATTTT. The whole variable domain, filled in from reference TRBV28 and TRBJ1-5, reads DVKVTQSSRYLVKRTGEKVFLECVQDMDHENMFWYRQDPGLGLRLIYFSYDVKMKEKGDIPEGYSVSREKKERFSLILESASTNQTSMYLCASTSGQGNQPQHFGDGTRLSIL.

This chain links TRBV4-2 with TRBJ2-7; weak D call: TRBD2 (6 bases). CDR1 and CDR2 (germline): LGHNA, YNFKEQ. Between the trimmed V and J ends, which lost 1 base and 5 bases, there was a span of 27 bases. The CDR3 length is 19 residues. The CDR3 DNA reads TGTGCCAGCAGCCAAGGGGCGGGACGAGGTGTGGGGGTTTTTGACGAGCAGTACTTC. Protein sequence: CASSQGAGRGVGVFDEQYF.

This chain connects TRBV6-1 to TRBJ1-1; TRBD1 matches at 9 bases. This CDR3 contains 16 residues. V dropped 2 bases and J dropped 8; count of bases not matched to a gene: 12. Germline V lookup: CDR1 MNHNS, CDR2 SASEGT. CDR3 sequence reads: CASSETPETGGYEAFF. The CDR3 DNA is TGTGCCAGCAGTGAAACCCCCGAGACAGGGGGGTACGAAGCTTTCTTT.

The rearrangement uses TRBV5-1 and TRBJ2-1; D possibly corresponds to TRBD2 (5 bases). CDR1 and CDR2 (germline): SGHRS, YFSETQ. The CDR3 contains 14 residues. V gave up 7 bases and J gave up 2 bases, with 13 bases separating them. The CDR3 nucleotides read TGCGCCAGCCGGACCGGGGAACCCTACAATGAGCAGTTCTTC. Translated, it gives CASRTGEPYNEQFF.